The 15 T cell receptor beta chains below all came from one sample that was sequenced in a study of blood T cells in healthy people across ages. Sample-barcoded 5' priming and a J-beta primer mix drove a second PCR of roughly 6 to 12 cycles. A single record per CDR3 protein comes from TCRdb applying MiXCR to the 5' RACE reads. The repertoire includes around 970,000 distinct CDR3 sequences, 51% of them detected once, and around 21% sits in the top ten. Sequenced: blood. The receptors shown here come from a woman in her sixties in good health.

This chain links TRBV10-2 with TRBJ1-5; D is possibly TRBD1 (6 bases). This CDR3 is built from 16 residues. Trimming shortened V by 4 bases and J by 0 bases, and 13 bases separated the two germline ends. Germline V gene data show CDR1 as WSHSY and CDR2 as SAAADI. Written as DNA, the CDR3 is TGCGCCAGCAGTGGTTCTTGGGGACATAGCAATCAGCCCCAGCATTTT. Translation: CASSGSWGHSNQPQHF.

The genes are TRBV12-3 or TRBV12-4 and TRBJ1-2, with 7 bases matching TRBD1. This CDR3 contains 14 residues. The trim removed 3 bases at V and 4 bases at J, leaving 5 bases unmatched. CDR3 sequence: CASSFATGAYGYTF. The CDR3 nucleotides are TGTGCCAGCAGTTTTGCCACAGGGGCCTATGGCTACACCTTC.

This clonotype was recorded only once. The CDR3 region has the DNA TGTGCCAGCTCACCAAACAAAGGCGGGCAAGAGACCCAGTACTTC. Encoded protein: CASSPNKGGQETQYF. The J gene is TRBJ2-5, the V gene TRBV18; TRBD2 is a possible D gene (5 bases). The CDR3 has 15 residues. Trimming stripped 2 bases from V and 2 bases from J, with 12 bases between. Germline V gives CDR1 KGHSH, CDR2 LQKENI. The complete variable domain, with remaining parts taken from reference TRBV18 and TRBJ2-5, reads NAGVMQNPRHLVRRRGQEARLRCSPMKGHSHVYWYRQLPEEGLKFMVYLQKENIIDESGMPKERFSAEFPKEGPSILRIQQVVRGDSAAYFCASSPNKGGQETQYFGPGTRLLVL.

In its sample, this clonotype was seen a few times. The chain couples TRBV7-9 to TRBJ2-1; D remains ambiguous. V lost 5 bases, J lost 5 bases, and 4 bases lay in between. Germline V gene data show CDR1 as SEHNR and CDR2 as FQNEAQ (reference sequence). This CDR3 has 11 amino acids. The CDR3 DNA follows: TGTGCCAGCAGCGTAAACAATGAGCAGTTCTTC. This translates into CASSVNNEQFF.

The chain carries TRBV2 and TRBJ2-7; D is ambiguous. The CDR3 sequence is 14 residues long. Trimming took 8 bases from V and 2 from J, leaving 16 bases between them. Germline CDR1 is SNHLY and CDR2 is FYNNEI. The CDR3 bases are TGTGCCAGCGGATCCCGGGTCGGCCCCTACGAGCAGTACTTC. It is translated as CASGSRVGPYEQYF.

This clonotype was counted only a few times. The chain couples TRBV29-1 to TRBJ2-5; a possible D gene is TRBD1 (6 bases). CDR1 SQVTM and CDR2 ANQGSEA come from the germline V gene. V lost 4 bases, J lost 3 bases, and 12 bases lay in between. The CDR3 extends over 13 amino acids. Here the CDR3 reads CSVGTGNEETQYF. CDR3 sequence (DNA): TGCAGCGTTGGAACAGGGAATGAAGAGACCCAGTACTTC.

The rearrangement uses TRBV30 and TRBJ1-5, with D maybe TRBD1 (5 bases). The CDR3 totals 15 residues. CDR1 is GTSNPN, CDR2 SVGIG, per germline (reference sequence). Trimming removed 3 bases from V and 0 bases from J, with 12 bases in between. CDR3 protein: CAWSRGDHSNQPQHF. In nucleotides, the CDR3 is TGTGCCTGGAGCCGGGGCGATCATAGCAATCAGCCCCAGCATTTT.

The chain uses TRBV7-2 and TRBJ2-1; D is unresolved. CDR1 SGHTA and CDR2 FQGNSA come from the germline V gene. This CDR3 is 15 amino acids long. Deletions cut 1 base from V and 0 bases from J, with 7 bases between. CDR3 sequence (DNA): TGTGCCAGCAGCTTAGGGGGTGGCTCCTACAATGAGCAGTTCTTC. Encoded protein: CASSLGGGSYNEQFF.

Only a few counts were recorded for this clonotype. The chain uses TRBV12-3 or TRBV12-4 and TRBJ2-3; 12 positions match TRBD2. This CDR3 has 17 amino acids. J was trimmed by 4 bases and V by 6 bases; bases with no gene match: 11. This chain's CDR3 is CASRPTRLAGVADTQYF. In nucleotides, the CDR3 is TGTGCCAGCAGACCTACTAGACTAGCGGGAGTGGCAGATACGCAGTATTTT.

V and J are TRBV28 and TRBJ1-6; D is unresolved. Germline CDR1 reads MDHEN; CDR2 reads SYDVKM. The V end was cut by 3 bases, the J end by 7 bases, with 10 bases between. The CDR3 runs 14 residues. The CDR3 DNA reads TGTGCCAGCAGTTTGGTATTGGGAAATTCACCCCTCCACTTT. Its protein product is CASSLVLGNSPLHF.

In its sample, this clonotype was seen a few times. This sequence joins TRBV5-1 and TRBJ2-4, with TRBD1 matching 8 bases. The CDR3 is 17 residues long. The germline V gene has CDR1 SGHRS and CDR2 YFSETQ. The ends lost 4 bases at V and 3 bases at J; junction bases unmatched: 12. CDR3 loop: CASSPEPGGAIKNIQYF. The CDR3 DNA reads TGCGCCAGCAGCCCAGAACCAGGGGGCGCGATCAAAAACATTCAGTACTTC.

CDR3: CASSLVDRAGTEAFF. CDR3 sequence (DNA): TGTGCCAGCAGCTTGGTGGACAGGGCCGGCACTGAAGCTTTCTTT. The rearrangement joins TRBV5-6 to TRBJ1-1; TRBD1 matches at 8 bases. Germline loops: CDR1 SGHDT, CDR2 YYEEEE. Germline trimming cut 0 bases from V and 4 bases from J; bases unmatched to any gene: 5. This CDR3 contains 15 residues.

This clonotype was seen only a few times. V usage is TRBV3-1 and J usage is TRBJ2-2, with D tentatively TRBD1 (6 bases). The germline gives CDR1 LGHDT, CDR2 YNNKEL (reference sequence). The CDR3 has 15 residues. The germline V and J ends were trimmed by 3 bases and 8 bases, with 16 bases remaining between them. The CDR3, as DNA: TGTGCCAGCAGCCACCTACCGACAGGTTCGGGGGAGCTGTTTTTT. Translated, it gives CASSHLPTGSGELFF.

This sequence joins TRBV7-6 and TRBJ1-1; the D is unclear. The germline gives CDR1 SGHVS, CDR2 FNYEAQ. V was pared by 3 bases and J by 0 bases, with 8 bases between. This CDR3 is 14 amino acids long. The CDR3 loop is CASSLGSMNTEAFF. CDR3 DNA: TGTGCCAGCAGCTTGGGTAGCATGAACACTGAAGCTTTCTTT.

Written as DNA, the CDR3 is TGTGCCAGCAGCTTATGGGCGGGACCCGAAGAGACCCAGTACTTC. It is translated as CASSLWAGPEETQYF. The chain recombines TRBV7-3 with TRBJ2-5, with a possible D match to TRBD2 (6 bases). The CDR3 extends over 15 amino acids. The V gene lost 2 bases and the J gene lost 3 bases, with 13 bases spanning the gap. Germline V CDR1 and CDR2: SGHTA, FQGTGA.